The rows below give T cell receptor beta chains drawn from one sample of a study of control samples from healthy donors and cancer patients. The protocol was immunoSEQ multiplex PCR, while the TCRdb copy is restricted to in-frame clones and leaves out a portion. In the table there are around 180,000 clones, about 91% of which are singletons. The sequenced material came from blood. Receptors originate from a woman under 40 in good health. CDR3s include the opening cysteine and the closing phenylalanine or tryptophan. The D gene is left open where the match is weak. A row's size may be missing; if present it is once, few, many or a size class.

V gene	D gene	J gene	clone size	CDR3 protein	CDR3 DNA
TRBV19	.	TRBJ1-4	.	CASSIGGQGEKLFF	TGTGCCAGTAGTATCGGAGGGCAGGGAGAAAAACTGTTTTTT
TRBV5-1	TRBD1	TRBJ1-3	.	CASSANIQGAGNTIYF	TGCGCCAGCAGCGCAAACATACAGGGGGCTGGAAACACCATATATTTT
TRBV7-9	.	TRBJ2-7	once	CASSLEGGEQYF	TGTGCCAGCAGCTTAGAAGGGGGCGAGCAGTACTTC
TRBV6-6	TRBD1	TRBJ2-1	once	CASSLQGFDEQFF	TGTGCCAGCAGTTTACAGGGGTTCGATGAGCAGTTCTTC
TRBV2	.	TRBJ1-2	.	CASTPGRGETYGYTF	TGTGCCAGCACTCCTGGGAGGGGTGAGACCTATGGCTACACCTTC
TRBV11-2	.	TRBJ1-4	.	CASTQQGKDEKLFF	TGTGCCAGCACCCAACAGGGAAAGGATGAAAAACTGTTTTTT
TRBV19	.	TRBJ1-2	.	CASSPRRSNYGYTF	TGTGCCAGTAGTCCCCGGCGGTCTAACTATGGCTACACCTTC
TRBV19	.	TRBJ1-1	once	CASKWTAGGTEAFF	TGTGCCAGTAAATGGACAGCCGGGGGCACTGAAGCTTTCTTT
TRBV6-5	.	TRBJ2-2	.	CASSYWTGNTGELFF	TGTGCCAGCAGTTATTGGACGGGGAACACCGGGGAGCTGTTTTTT
TRBV11-3	.	TRBJ2-2	.	CASSLLQNTGELFF	TGTGCCAGCAGCTTACTACAGAACACCGGGGAGCTGTTTTTT
TRBV4-1	.	TRBJ1-1	.	CASSQEAALGAEAFF	TGCGCCAGCAGCCAAGAAGCCGCGTTGGGTGCTGAAGCTTTCTTT
TRBV7-9	.	TRBJ2-3	.	CASSLASGRAASTDTQYF	TGTGCCAGCAGCTTAGCCTCGGGGCGTGCGGCCAGCACAGATACGCAGTATTTT
TRBV5-1	.	TRBJ1-2	.	CASSLDHRDGYTF	TGCGCCAGCAGCTTGGACCATCGGGATGGCTACACCTTC
TRBV9	.	TRBJ2-7	.	CASAYRAGEQYF	TGTGCCAGCGCCTACAGGGCGGGCGAGCAGTACTTC
TRBV2	.	TRBJ1-2	many	CASSELEAAGSSNYGYTF	TGTGCCAGCAGTGAACTAGAGGCAGCCGGATCCTCAAACTATGGCTACACCTTC
TRBV6-5	TRBD1	TRBJ2-5	.	CASSTGQGRETQYF	TGTGCCAGCAGTACAGGACAGGGAAGGGAGACCCAGTACTTC
TRBV21-1	.	TRBJ2-7	.	CASSPLSEHREHEQYF	TGTGCCAGCAGCCCCTTAAGCGAGCACAGGGAACACGAGCAGTACTTC
TRBV5-1	.	TRBJ1-1	.	CASRGSMNTEAFF	TGCGCCAGCAGGGGGAGCATGAACACTGAAGCTTTCTTT
TRBV11-2	.	TRBJ1-6	.	CASSWQGRSPLHF	TGTGCCAGCAGCTGGCAGGGCCGATCACCCCTCCACTTT
TRBV5-1	.	TRBJ2-1	.	CASSLGSYNEQFF	TGCGCCAGCAGCCTTGGATCATACAATGAGCAGTTCTTC
TRBV6-5	.	TRBJ2-5	.	CASGWSGRGKTQYF	TGTGCCAGTGGGTGGTCGGGACGGGGTAAGACCCAGTACTTC
TRBV2	TRBD1	TRBJ1-1	.	CASSPLYRDRGEAFF	TGTGCCAGCAGTCCACTGTACCGGGACAGGGGCGAGGCTTTCTTT
TRBV10-3	.	TRBJ1-2	.	CAISETPAGYTF	TGTGCCATCAGTGAGACCCCTGCGGGCTACACCTTC
TRBV29-1	.	TRBJ2-1	.	CSVRAETTQGWNEQFF	TGCAGCGTTCGGGCAGAGACAACTCAGGGGTGGAATGAGCAGTTCTTC
TRBV6-5	.	TRBJ1-5	.	CASMGDSNQPQHF	TGTGCCAGCATGGGGGATAGCAATCAGCCCCAGCATTTT
TRBV2	TRBD2	TRBJ2-2	.	CASLGTSGPGGELFF	TGTGCCAGTCTAGGGACTAGCGGGCCCGGCGGGGAGCTGTTTTTT
TRBV9	.	TRBJ1-3	.	CASSVAPPAASGNTIYF	TGTGCCAGCAGCGTAGCCCCACCAGCCGCCTCTGGAAACACCATATATTTT
TRBV28	.	TRBJ1-5	.	CASSLWAGDQPQHF	TGTGCCAGCAGTTTGTGGGCAGGGGATCAGCCCCAGCATTTT
TRBV7-9	.	TRBJ2-1	.	CASSLVHNEQFF	TGTGCCAGCAGCTTGGTTCACAATGAGCAGTTCTTC
TRBV29-1	.	TRBJ2-7	once	CSVDGTERYEQYF	TGCAGCGTAGACGGGACGGAGAGATACGAGCAGTACTTC
TRBV5-1	.	TRBJ2-3	.	CASSLQPTDTQYF	TGCGCCAGCAGTTTACAACCGACAGATACGCAGTATTTT
TRBV2	.	TRBJ2-7	.	CASSERIEQYF	TGTGCCAGCAGTGAAAGGATCGAGCAGTACTTC
TRBV6-5	.	TRBJ2-7	.	CASTRGGSQGSTYF	TGTGCCAGCACCAGGGGCGGGAGTCAAGGGAGCACGTACTTC
TRBV3-1/TRBV3-2	.	TRBJ2-7	.	CASSLRTDQGEQYF	TGTGCCAGCAGCCTCAGGACGGACCAAGGGGAGCAGTACTTC
TRBV7-9	.	TRBJ2-6	.	CASSPRGQGTGANVLTF	TGTGCCAGCAGCCCGCGGGGCCAGGGAACTGGGGCCAACGTCCTGACTTTC
TRBV10-3	.	TRBJ1-5	.	CAIRADLNQPQHF	TGTGCCATCAGAGCAGATCTCAATCAGCCCCAGCATTTT
TRBV14	TRBD1	TRBJ1-1	once	CASSQPRQGLVWAEAFF	TGTGCCAGCAGCCAGCCCCGACAGGGATTGGTTTGGGCTGAAGCTTTCTTT
TRBV7-9	TRBD1	TRBJ1-4	.	CASSRATGGKEKLFF	TGTGCCAGCAGCCGGGCGACAGGGGGCAAAGAAAAACTGTTTTTT
TRBV19	TRBD2	TRBJ2-1	.	CASSQAGGRNEQFF	TGTGCCAGTAGCCAAGCGGGAGGGAGGAATGAGCAGTTCTTC
TRBV6-5	TRBD1	TRBJ2-7	.	CASRWDSLSSYEQYF	TGTGCCAGCAGATGGGACAGCCTGAGCTCCTACGAGCAGTACTTC
TRBV5-5	TRBD1	TRBJ1-5	.	CASSLANTGAGQPQHF	TGTGCCAGCAGCTTGGCCAACACAGGGGCGGGTCAGCCCCAGCATTTT
TRBV5-1	.	TRBJ2-2	.	CASRNPSGGGPTGELFF	TGCGCCAGCAGGAACCCTTCAGGGGGGGGCCCCACCGGGGAGCTGTTTTTT
TRBV5-1	TRBD2	TRBJ2-1	.	CASSLEASGEYNEQFF	TGCGCCAGCAGCTTGGAGGCTAGCGGGGAGTACAATGAGCAGTTCTTC
TRBV12-3/TRBV12-4	.	TRBJ1-1	many	CASRGNMALEAFF	TGTGCCAGCAGGGGGAACATGGCCCTTGAAGCTTTCTTT
TRBV28	TRBD2	TRBJ2-7	.	CASSLDWGGRRYEQYF	TGTGCCAGCAGTCTTGACTGGGGCGGGAGGCGCTACGAGCAGTACTTC
TRBV6-5	.	TRBJ2-7	.	CASTDKGGTRW	TGTGCCAGCACCGACAAGGGGGGGACCCGGTGG
TRBV7-8	.	TRBJ1-4	.	CASSFVSGRDREKLFF	TGTGCCAGCAGCTTTGTATCGGGGCGCGATAGGGAAAAACTGTTTTTT
TRBV5-1	TRBD1	TRBJ2-1	.	CASTTGTGDNEQFF	TGCGCCAGCACCACCGGGACAGGGGACAATGAGCAGTTCTTC
TRBV19	TRBD1	TRBJ2-7	.	CASSPGQGGYEQYF	TGTGCCAGTAGTCCGGGACAGGGGGGCTACGAGCAGTACTTC
TRBV18	.	TRBJ1-2	.	CASSPRTELSYGYTF	TGTGCCAGCTCACCTCGGACGGAATTAAGCTATGGCTACACCTTC